These T cell receptor beta chains were read from a single sample in a study of T cell responses to AZD1222 COVID-19 vaccine. Assay used: immunoSEQ multiplex PCR; TCRdb lists only in-frame clones, some missing. The sample has some 100,000 clones, around nine tenths seen once. The sample here was peripheral blood, taken 28 days after the second AZD1222 dose. These receptors all stem from an adult who received the AZD1222 COVID-19 vaccine. Each CDR3 is given with its conserved first and last residue. The order of the fields is D gene, clone size, J gene, V gene, CDR3 protein, CDR3 DNA. The D gene is left open where the match is weak. Size is omitted from some rows. Given values are once, few, many or a class for expanded clones.

D: TRBD2; size: once; J: TRBJ2-5; V: TRBV5-1; CDR3: CASSSWLAGEPQETQYF; DNA: TGCGCCAGCAGCTCCTGGCTAGCGGGCGAACCACAAGAGACCCAGTACTTC
D: .; size: .; J: TRBJ1-4; V: TRBV9; CDR3: CASSAPEGTEEKLFF; DNA: TGTGCCAGCAGCGCCCCTGAGGGGACGGAAGAAAAACTGTTTTTT
D: .; size: .; J: TRBJ1-2; V: TRBV7-8; CDR3: CASSENSGNYGYTF; DNA: TGTGCCAGCAGCGAAAATTCCGGGAACTATGGCTACACCTTC
D: .; size: .; J: TRBJ2-1; V: TRBV20-1; CDR3: CSASSYNEQFF; DNA: TGCAGTGCCTCCTCCTACAATGAGCAGTTCTTC
D: .; size: .; J: TRBJ2-1; V: TRBV3-1/TRBV3-2; CDR3: CASSQGGGGNEQFF; DNA: TGTGCCAGCAGCCAAGGGGGTGGCGGCAATGAGCAGTTCTTC
D: .; size: .; J: TRBJ2-3; V: TRBV12-5; CDR3: CASGFGDTQYF; DNA: TGTGCTAGTGGTTTCGGGGATACGCAGTATTTT
D: TRBD1; size: .; J: TRBJ2-1; V: TRBV5-1; CDR3: CASSYLTGGKVYEQFF; DNA: TGCGCCAGCAGCTATTTGACAGGGGGCAAGGTTTATGAGCAGTTCTTC
D: TRBD2; size: .; J: TRBJ2-1; V: TRBV5-1; CDR3: CASSPNGLAGNNEQFF; DNA: TGCGCCAGCAGCCCGAATGGACTAGCGGGGAACAATGAGCAGTTCTTC
D: .; size: .; J: TRBJ2-7; V: TRBV6-5; CDR3: CASSYSARGGSYEQYF; DNA: TGTGCCAGCAGTTACTCTGCCAGGGGGGGATCCTACGAGCAGTACTTC
D: TRBD2; size: .; J: TRBJ2-4; V: TRBV28; CDR3: CASSFSSGRTGGVEYF; DNA: TGTGCCAGCAGTTTCTCTAGCGGGAGAACAGGGGGGGTTGAGTACTTC
D: .; size: .; J: TRBJ2-5; V: TRBV11-3; CDR3: CASSTRLQGQETQYF; DNA: TGTGCCAGCAGCACCCGCCTACAGGGACAAGAGACCCAGTACTTC
D: .; size: .; J: TRBJ1-4; V: TRBV12-3/TRBV12-4; CDR3: CASSFKRGEKLFF; DNA: TGTGCCAGCAGTTTTAAGCGGGGGGAAAAACTGTTTTTT
D: .; size: .; J: TRBJ1-4; V: TRBV5-4; CDR3: CASSLWGPDEKLFF; DNA: TGTGCCAGCAGCTTGTGGGGGCCGGATGAAAAACTGTTTTTT
D: .; size: .; J: TRBJ2-7; V: TRBV9; CDR3: CASSVQGGYEQYF; DNA: TGTGCCAGCAGCGTCCAGGGGGGGTACGAGCAGTACTTC
D: .; size: few; J: TRBJ1-2; V: TRBV27; CDR3: CASSSTTALGYGYTF; DNA: TGTGCCAGCAGTTCGACGACGGCGTTGGGCTATGGCTACACCTTC
D: .; size: .; J: TRBJ2-7; V: TRBV20-1; CDR3: CSTGNEQYF; DNA: TGCAGTACCGGGAACGAGCAGTACTTC
D: TRBD1; size: .; J: TRBJ1-5; V: TRBV19; CDR3: CASSRTGDQYQPQHF; DNA: TGTGCCAGTAGTAGGACAGGGGATCAATATCAGCCCCAGCATTTT
D: .; size: few; J: TRBJ2-7; V: TRBV10-3; CDR3: CAISVSGLWEQYF; DNA: TGTGCCATCAGTGTCTCAGGGCTCTGGGAGCAGTACTTC
D: .; size: .; J: TRBJ2-3; V: TRBV19; CDR3: CASSTGLATDTQYF; DNA: TGTGCCAGTAGTACCGGACTGGCAACAGATACGCAGTATTTT
D: .; size: .; J: TRBJ1-2; V: TRBV5-4; CDR3: CASSAGIDYGYTF; DNA: TGTGCCAGCAGCGCCGGCATCGACTATGGCTACACCTTC